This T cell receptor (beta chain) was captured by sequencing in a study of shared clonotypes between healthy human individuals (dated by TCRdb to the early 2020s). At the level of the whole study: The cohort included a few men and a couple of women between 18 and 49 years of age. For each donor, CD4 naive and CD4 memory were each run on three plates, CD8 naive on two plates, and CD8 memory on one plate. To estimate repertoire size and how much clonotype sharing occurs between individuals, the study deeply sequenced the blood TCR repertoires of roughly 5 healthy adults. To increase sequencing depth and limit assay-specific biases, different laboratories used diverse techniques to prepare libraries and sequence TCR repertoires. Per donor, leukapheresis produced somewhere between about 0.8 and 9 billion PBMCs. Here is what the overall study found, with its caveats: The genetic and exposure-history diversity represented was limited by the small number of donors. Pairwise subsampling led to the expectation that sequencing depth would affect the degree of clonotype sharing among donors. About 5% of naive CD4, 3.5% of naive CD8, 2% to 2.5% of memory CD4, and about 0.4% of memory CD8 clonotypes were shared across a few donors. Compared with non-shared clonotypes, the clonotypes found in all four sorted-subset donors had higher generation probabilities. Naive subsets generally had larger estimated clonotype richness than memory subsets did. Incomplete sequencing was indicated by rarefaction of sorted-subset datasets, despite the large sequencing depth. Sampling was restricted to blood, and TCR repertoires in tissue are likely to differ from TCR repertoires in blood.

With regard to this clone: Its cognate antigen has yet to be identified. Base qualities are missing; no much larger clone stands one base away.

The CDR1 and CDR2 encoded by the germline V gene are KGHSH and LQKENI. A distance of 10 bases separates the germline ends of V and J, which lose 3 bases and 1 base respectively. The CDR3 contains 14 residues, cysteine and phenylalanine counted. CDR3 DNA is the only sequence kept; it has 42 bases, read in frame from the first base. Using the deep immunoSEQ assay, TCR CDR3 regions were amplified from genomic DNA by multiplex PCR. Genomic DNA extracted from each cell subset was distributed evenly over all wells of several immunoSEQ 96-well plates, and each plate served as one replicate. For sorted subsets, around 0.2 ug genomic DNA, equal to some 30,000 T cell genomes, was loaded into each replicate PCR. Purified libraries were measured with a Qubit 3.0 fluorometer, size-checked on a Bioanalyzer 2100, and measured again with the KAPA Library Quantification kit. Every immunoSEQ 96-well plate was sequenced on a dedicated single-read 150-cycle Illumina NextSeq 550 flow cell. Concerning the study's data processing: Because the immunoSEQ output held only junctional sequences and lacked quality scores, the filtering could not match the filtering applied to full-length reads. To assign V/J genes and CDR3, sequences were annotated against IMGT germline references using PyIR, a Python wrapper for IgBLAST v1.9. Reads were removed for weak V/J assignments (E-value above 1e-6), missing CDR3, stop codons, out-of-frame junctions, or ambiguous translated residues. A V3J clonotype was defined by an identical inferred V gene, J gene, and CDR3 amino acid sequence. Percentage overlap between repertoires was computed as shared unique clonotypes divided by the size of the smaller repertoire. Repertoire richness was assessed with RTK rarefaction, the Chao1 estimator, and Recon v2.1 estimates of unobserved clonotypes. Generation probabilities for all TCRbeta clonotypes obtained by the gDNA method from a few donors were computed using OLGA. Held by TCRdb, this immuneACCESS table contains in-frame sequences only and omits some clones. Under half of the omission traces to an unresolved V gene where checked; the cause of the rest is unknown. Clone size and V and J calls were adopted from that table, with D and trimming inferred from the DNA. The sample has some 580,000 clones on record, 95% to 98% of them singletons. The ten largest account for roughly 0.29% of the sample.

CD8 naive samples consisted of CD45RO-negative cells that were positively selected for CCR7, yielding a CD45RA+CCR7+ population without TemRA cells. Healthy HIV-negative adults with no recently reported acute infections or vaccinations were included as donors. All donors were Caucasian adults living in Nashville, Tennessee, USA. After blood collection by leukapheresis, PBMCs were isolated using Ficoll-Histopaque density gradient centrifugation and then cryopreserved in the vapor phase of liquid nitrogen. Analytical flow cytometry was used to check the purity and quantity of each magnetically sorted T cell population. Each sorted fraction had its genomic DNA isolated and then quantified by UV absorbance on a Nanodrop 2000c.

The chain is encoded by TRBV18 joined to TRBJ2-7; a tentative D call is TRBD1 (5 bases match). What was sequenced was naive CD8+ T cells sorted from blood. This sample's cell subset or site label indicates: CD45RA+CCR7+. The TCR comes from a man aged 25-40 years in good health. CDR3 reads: CASSPTVMSYEQYF. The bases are TGTGCCAGCTCACCGACAGTGATGTCCTACGAGCAGTACTTC.